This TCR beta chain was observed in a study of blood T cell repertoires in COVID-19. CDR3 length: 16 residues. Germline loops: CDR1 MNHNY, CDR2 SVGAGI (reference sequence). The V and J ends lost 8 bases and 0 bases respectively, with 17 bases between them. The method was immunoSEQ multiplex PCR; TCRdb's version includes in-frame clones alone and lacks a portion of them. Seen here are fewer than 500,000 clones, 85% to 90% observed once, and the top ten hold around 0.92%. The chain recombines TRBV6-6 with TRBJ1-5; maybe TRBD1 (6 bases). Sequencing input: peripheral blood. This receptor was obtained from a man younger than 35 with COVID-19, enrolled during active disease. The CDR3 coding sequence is TGTGCCAGCGGACGGGGGGCTGTTAATAGCAATCAGCCCCAGCATTTT. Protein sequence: CASGRGAVNSNQPQHF.